These T cell receptor beta chains were read from a single sample in a study of radiation and T cells in renal cell carcinoma. Clones were sequenced by immunoSEQ multiplex PCR, and TCRdb holds only the in-frame ones, with some missing. The repertoire has 130,000 to 150,000 clones, around nine tenths of them found once; the top ten carry 12%. Material: blood, obtained from a patient whose treatment included radiotherapy and nephrectomy. The receptors were sampled from a woman aged 45-60 years with renal cell carcinoma. Both conserved end residues are part of each CDR3. The D gene is left open where the match is weak. Expanded clones get a size class; other rows say once, few or many, or leave the size out.

D: .
J: TRBJ2-1
V: TRBV19
size: .
DNA: TGTGCCAGTAGTGACAGATACAATGAGCAGTTCTTC
CDR3: CASSDRYNEQFF

D: .
J: TRBJ2-1
V: TRBV7-3
size: once
DNA: TGTGCCAGCAGCTTAATCCCGGGGCGGCACTACAATGAGCAGTTCTTC
CDR3: CASSLIPGRHYNEQFF

D: TRBD1
J: TRBJ2-3
V: TRBV2
size: .
DNA: TGTGCCAGCAGTGCGGACAGGGTTGGCACAGATACGCAGTATTTT
CDR3: CASSADRVGTDTQYF

D: .
J: TRBJ2-7
V: TRBV4-1
size: .
DNA: TGCGCCAGCAGCGAAAGTCTGGTCCTGACCACCTACGAGCAGTACTTC
CDR3: CASSESLVLTTYEQYF

D: .
J: TRBJ2-7
V: TRBV25-1
size: .
DNA: TGTGCCAGCAGTGAATATATTGCGACCTACACCTACGAGCAGTACTTC
CDR3: CASSEYIATYTYEQYF

D: .
J: TRBJ1-1
V: TRBV6-5
size: .
DNA: TGTGCCAGCAGTTACAGGGGTTGGGACACTGAAGCTTTCTTT
CDR3: CASSYRGWDTEAFF

D: TRBD1
J: TRBJ1-2
V: TRBV29-1
size: .
DNA: TGCAGCGCTTGGACAGGGGGGACAACTAACTATGGCTACACCTTC
CDR3: CSAWTGGTTNYGYTF

D: .
J: TRBJ2-3
V: TRBV6-5
size: .
DNA: TGTGCCAGCAACAGGGATGGCACAGATACGCAGTATTTT
CDR3: CASNRDGTDTQYF

D: .
J: TRBJ2-7
V: TRBV5-4
size: .
DNA: TGTGCCAGCAGCCCTGACGGCCCCTACGAGCAGTACTTC
CDR3: CASSPDGPYEQYF

D: TRBD1
J: TRBJ1-2
V: TRBV19
size: .
DNA: TGTGCCAGTAGTATCTCAACAGGGGGTGCGTCCTATGGCTACACCTTC
CDR3: CASSISTGGASYGYTF

D: .
J: TRBJ1-6
V: TRBV6-6
size: once
DNA: TGTGCCAGCAGTTATCTCGAATATAATTCACCCCTCCACTTT
CDR3: CASSYLEYNSPLHF

D: TRBD1
J: TRBJ2-2
V: TRBV5-6
size: .
DNA: TGTGCCAGCAGCCCACAGGGGACCGGGGAGCTGTTTTTT
CDR3: CASSPQGTGELFF

D: .
J: TRBJ1-4
V: TRBV30
size: .
DNA: TGTGCCTGGAGTGTCGGGGGGGGAGGTGAAAAACTGTTTTTT
CDR3: CAWSVGGGGEKLFF

D: .
J: TRBJ1-1
V: TRBV4-3
size: .
DNA: TGCGCCAGCAGCCAATTCGACAGCTCTGAAGCTTTCTTT
CDR3: CASSQFDSSEAFF

D: .
J: TRBJ1-6
V: TRBV6-1
size: .
DNA: TGTGCCTGTAAAGAAGGAGGATCTTCCAATTCACCCCTCCACTTT
CDR3: CACKEGGSSNSPLHF

D: TRBD1
J: TRBJ1-5
V: TRBV7-2
size: .
DNA: TGTGCCAGCAGCTTCGGGACAGGGAGGAGCAATCAGCCCCAGCATTTT
CDR3: CASSFGTGRSNQPQHF

D: .
J: TRBJ2-3
V: TRBV7-9
size: .
DNA: TGTGCCAGCAGCTTCACGACTAGTGGACACACAGATACGCAGTATTTT
CDR3: CASSFTTSGHTDTQYF

D: .
J: TRBJ2-3
V: TRBV4-1
size: .
DNA: TGCGCCAGCAGCCTGAGTGGAAGATCTGGTAACACAGATACGCAGTATTTT
CDR3: CASSLSGRSGNTDTQYF

D: TRBD1
J: TRBJ1-5
V: TRBV9
size: .
DNA: TGTGCCAGCAGCGGACAGGGACGGAATCAGCCCCAGCATTTT
CDR3: CASSGQGRNQPQHF

D: TRBD1
J: TRBJ2-2
V: TRBV2
size: .
DNA: TGTGCCAGCAGTCGACAGGGGAATGAATTTGGGGGCACCGGGGAGCTGTTTTTT
CDR3: CASSRQGNEFGGTGELFF

D: .
J: TRBJ1-5
V: TRBV13
size: .
DNA: TGTGCCAGCAGCTTAGGCCGGAGGAATCAGCCCCAGCATTTT
CDR3: CASSLGRRNQPQHF

D: .
J: TRBJ1-2
V: TRBV30
size: .
DNA: TGTGCCTGGAGTGCCCAGGGTGGCTACACCTTC
CDR3: CAWSAQGGYTF

D: .
J: TRBJ1-1
V: TRBV5-1
size: .
DNA: TGCGCCAGCAGCCCGGAGGGGGGGATGAACACTGAAGCTTTCTTT
CDR3: CASSPEGGMNTEAFF

D: TRBD2
J: TRBJ2-3
V: TRBV30
size: .
DNA: TGTGCCTGGAGTGGCGGCGGCGCGGGGGGAGGGGATACGCAGTATTTT
CDR3: CAWSGGGAGGGDTQYF

D: TRBD1
J: TRBJ1-4
V: TRBV7-2
size: .
DNA: TGTGCCAGCAGCTTATGGACAGGGGGCTTAACTAATGAAAAACTGTTTTTT
CDR3: CASSLWTGGLTNEKLFF

D: TRBD1
J: TRBJ1-2
V: TRBV18
size: .
DNA: TGTGCCAGCTCCCCAGGGGGGGACTGGGATGGCTACACCTTC
CDR3: CASSPGGDWDGYTF

D: TRBD2
J: TRBJ2-7
V: TRBV7-2
size: .
DNA: TGTGCCAGCAGCGATAGCGGGGGGGCATCCTACGAGCAGTACTTC
CDR3: CASSDSGGASYEQYF

D: .
J: TRBJ2-1
V: TRBV25-1
size: few
DNA: TGTGCCAGCAGTGAAATGAGTCCGTCTGAGCAGTTCTTC
CDR3: CASSEMSPSEQFF

D: .
J: TRBJ1-2
V: TRBV6-6
size: .
DNA: TGTGCCAGCAGTTACGGACTTCAGGGCTCGGGTGGCTACACCTTC
CDR3: CASSYGLQGSGGYTF

D: .
J: TRBJ1-4
V: TRBV9
size: .
DNA: TGTGCCAGCAGCGTGGACGGCCGGGGTGGTAATGAAAAACTGTTTTTT
CDR3: CASSVDGRGGNEKLFF

D: TRBD1
J: TRBJ1-2
V: TRBV5-4
size: .
DNA: TGTGCCAGCAGCGCGATCCAGGGGGCGCCTCATGGCTACACCTTC
CDR3: CASSAIQGAPHGYTF

D: .
J: TRBJ1-3
V: TRBV6-5
size: .
DNA: TGTGCCAGCAGATCCACCGCGGACACCATATATTTT
CDR3: CASRSTADTIYF

D: .
J: TRBJ1-5
V: TRBV30
size: .
DNA: TGTGCCTGGGCAAACAGAGACAATCAGCCCCAGCATTTT
CDR3: CAWANRDNQPQHF

D: .
J: TRBJ2-7
V: TRBV15
size: .
DNA: TGTGCCACCAGCAGAGATCCGGCAGGGTTGGGCGAGCAGTACTTC
CDR3: CATSRDPAGLGEQYF

D: .
J: TRBJ2-2
V: TRBV21-1
size: .
DNA: TGTGCCAGCAGCAAAGGTAGGGGGAACACCGGGGAGCTGTTTTTT
CDR3: CASSKGRGNTGELFF

D: .
J: TRBJ2-6
V: TRBV5-1
size: .
DNA: TGCGCCAGCAGCTTGACGTGGGCTGGGGCCAACGTCCTGACTTTC
CDR3: CASSLTWAGANVLTF

D: .
J: TRBJ2-1
V: TRBV18
size: .
DNA: TGTGCCAGCTCACCACCATCAGGATCCGACTCCTACAATGAGCAGTTCTTC
CDR3: CASSPPSGSDSYNEQFF